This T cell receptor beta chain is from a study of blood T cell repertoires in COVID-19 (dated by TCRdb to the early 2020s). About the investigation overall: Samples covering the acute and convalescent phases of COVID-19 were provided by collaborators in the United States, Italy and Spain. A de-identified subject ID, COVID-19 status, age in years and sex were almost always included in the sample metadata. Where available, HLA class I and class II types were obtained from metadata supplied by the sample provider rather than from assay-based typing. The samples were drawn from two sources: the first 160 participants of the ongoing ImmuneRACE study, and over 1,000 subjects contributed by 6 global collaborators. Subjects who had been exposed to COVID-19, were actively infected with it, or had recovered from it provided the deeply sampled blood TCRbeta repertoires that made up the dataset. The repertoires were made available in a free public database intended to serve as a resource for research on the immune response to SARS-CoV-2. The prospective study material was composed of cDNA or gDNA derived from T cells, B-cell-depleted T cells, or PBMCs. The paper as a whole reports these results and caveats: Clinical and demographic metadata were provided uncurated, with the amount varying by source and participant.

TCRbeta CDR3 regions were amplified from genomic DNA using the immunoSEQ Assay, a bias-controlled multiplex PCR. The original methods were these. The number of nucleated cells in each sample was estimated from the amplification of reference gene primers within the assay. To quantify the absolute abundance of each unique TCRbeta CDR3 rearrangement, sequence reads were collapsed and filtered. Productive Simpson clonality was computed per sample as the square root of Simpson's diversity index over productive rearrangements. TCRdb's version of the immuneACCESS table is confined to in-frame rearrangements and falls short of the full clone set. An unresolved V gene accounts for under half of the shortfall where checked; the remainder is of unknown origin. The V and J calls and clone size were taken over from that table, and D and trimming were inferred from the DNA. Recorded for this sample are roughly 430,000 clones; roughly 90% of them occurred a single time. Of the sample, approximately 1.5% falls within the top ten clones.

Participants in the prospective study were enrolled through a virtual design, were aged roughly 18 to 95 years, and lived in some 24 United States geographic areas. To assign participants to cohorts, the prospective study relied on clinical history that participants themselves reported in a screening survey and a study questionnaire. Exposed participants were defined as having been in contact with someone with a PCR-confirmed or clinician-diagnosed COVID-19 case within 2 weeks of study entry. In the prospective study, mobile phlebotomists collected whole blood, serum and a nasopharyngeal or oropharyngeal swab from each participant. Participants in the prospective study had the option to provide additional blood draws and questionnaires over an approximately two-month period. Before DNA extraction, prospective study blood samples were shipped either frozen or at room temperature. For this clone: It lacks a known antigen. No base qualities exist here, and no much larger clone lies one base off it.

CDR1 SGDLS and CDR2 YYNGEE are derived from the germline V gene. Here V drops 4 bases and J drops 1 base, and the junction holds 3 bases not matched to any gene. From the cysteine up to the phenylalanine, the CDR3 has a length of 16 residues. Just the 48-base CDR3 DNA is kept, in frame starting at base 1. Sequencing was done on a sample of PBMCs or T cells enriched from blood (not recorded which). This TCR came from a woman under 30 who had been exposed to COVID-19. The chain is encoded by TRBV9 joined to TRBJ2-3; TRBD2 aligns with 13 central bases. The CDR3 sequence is CASSPGLAGGTDTQYF. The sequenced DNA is TGTGCCAGCAGCCCAGGACTAGCGGGAGGCACAGATACGCAGTATTTT.